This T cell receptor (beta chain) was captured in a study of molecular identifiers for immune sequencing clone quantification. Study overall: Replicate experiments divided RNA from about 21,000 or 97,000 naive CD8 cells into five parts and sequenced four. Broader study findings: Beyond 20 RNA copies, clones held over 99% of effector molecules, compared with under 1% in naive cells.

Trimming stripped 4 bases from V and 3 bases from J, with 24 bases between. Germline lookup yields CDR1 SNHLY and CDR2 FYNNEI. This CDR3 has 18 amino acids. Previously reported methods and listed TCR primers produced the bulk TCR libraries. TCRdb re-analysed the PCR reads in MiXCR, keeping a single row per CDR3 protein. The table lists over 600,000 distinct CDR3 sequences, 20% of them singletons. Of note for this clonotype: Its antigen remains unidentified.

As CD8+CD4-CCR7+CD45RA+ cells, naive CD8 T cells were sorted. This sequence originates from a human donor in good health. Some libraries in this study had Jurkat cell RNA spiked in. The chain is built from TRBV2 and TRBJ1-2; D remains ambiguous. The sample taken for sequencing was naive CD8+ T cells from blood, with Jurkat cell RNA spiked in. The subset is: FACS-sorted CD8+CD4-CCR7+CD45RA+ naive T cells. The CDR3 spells CASSGNDQVRLGDYGYTF. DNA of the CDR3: TGTGCCAGCAGTGGGAACGACCAGGTTAGACTTGGGGACTATGGCTACACCTTC. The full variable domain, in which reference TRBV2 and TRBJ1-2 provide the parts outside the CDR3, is EPEVTQTPSHQVTQMGQEVILRCVPISNHLYFYWYRQILGQKVEFLVSFYNNEISEKSEIFDDQFSVERPDGSNFTLKIRSTKLEDSAMYFCASSGNDQVRLGDYGYTFGSGTRLTVV.